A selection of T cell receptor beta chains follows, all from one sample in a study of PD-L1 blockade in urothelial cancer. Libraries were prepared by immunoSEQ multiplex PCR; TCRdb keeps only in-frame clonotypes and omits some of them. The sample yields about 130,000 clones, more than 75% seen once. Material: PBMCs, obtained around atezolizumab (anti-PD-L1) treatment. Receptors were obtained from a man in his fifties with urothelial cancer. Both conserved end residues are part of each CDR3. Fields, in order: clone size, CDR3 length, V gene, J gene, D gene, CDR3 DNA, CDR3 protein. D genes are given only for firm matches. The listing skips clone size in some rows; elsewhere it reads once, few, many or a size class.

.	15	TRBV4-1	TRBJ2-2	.	TGCGCCAGCAGAGTTGCGGCGGGATTCACCGGGGAGCTGTTTTTT	CASRVAAGFTGELFF
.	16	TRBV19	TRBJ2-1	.	TGTGCCAGTAGTATAGAGTCCGGCCGCTTGGGGGGTGAGCAGTTCTTC	CASSIESGRLGGEQFF
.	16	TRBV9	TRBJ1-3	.	TGTGCCAGCAGCACACGCGACACCTACTCTGGAAACACCATATATTTT	CASSTRDTYSGNTIYF
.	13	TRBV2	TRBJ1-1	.	TGTGCCAGCACCGGCAGGGGGAACACTGAAGCTTTCTTT	CASTGRGNTEAFF
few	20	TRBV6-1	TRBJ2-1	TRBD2	TGTGCCAGCAGTGGACCCGGGACTAGCGGGAGGAGGAACTCCTACAATGAGCAGTTCTTC	CASSGPGTSGRRNSYNEQFF
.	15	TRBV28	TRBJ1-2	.	TGTGCCAGCTACACTCTGGGGGGGGGCCCCAGCCGCTACACCTTC	CASYTLGGGPSRYTF
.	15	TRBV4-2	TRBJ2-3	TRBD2	TGTGCCAGCAGCCAAGATCCGGGAGGTATAGATACGCAGTATTTT	CASSQDPGGIDTQYF
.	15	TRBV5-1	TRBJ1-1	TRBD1	TGCGCCAGCAGCCCGTCGGGACAGATGAACACTGAAGCTTTCTTT	CASSPSGQMNTEAFF
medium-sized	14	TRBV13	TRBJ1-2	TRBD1	TGTGCCAGCAGCTTCCCAGGGGGCGTATGGGGCTACACCTTC	CASSFPGGVWGYTF
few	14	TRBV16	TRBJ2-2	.	TGTGCCAGCAGCCACCGGGAGCGAGACGGGGAGCTGTTTTTT	CASSHRERDGELFF
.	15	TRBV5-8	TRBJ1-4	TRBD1	TGTGCCAGCAGCTTACGACAGGGGGCGCCCGAAAAACTGTTTTTT	CASSLRQGAPEKLFF
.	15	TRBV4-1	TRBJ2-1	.	TGCGCCAGCAGCCAAGCCGGGACAAGGGTCCGGGAGCAGTTCTTC	CASSQAGTRVREQFF
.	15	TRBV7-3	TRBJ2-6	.	TGTGCCAGCAGCCCCTACGTCTCTGGGGCCAACGTCCTGACTTTC	CASSPYVSGANVLTF
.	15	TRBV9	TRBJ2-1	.	TGTGCCAGCAGCGCGAGCGGAATCTCCTACAATGAGCAGTTCTTC	CASSASGISYNEQFF
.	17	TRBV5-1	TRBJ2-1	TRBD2	TGCGCCAGCAGCTTGGCCGTGATAGCGGGATATTACAATGAGCAGTTCTTC	CASSLAVIAGYYNEQFF
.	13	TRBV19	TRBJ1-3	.	TGTGCCAGTAGCAGGGGTGCCGGAAACACCATATATTTT	CASSRGAGNTIYF
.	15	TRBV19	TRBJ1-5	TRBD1	TGTGCCAGTAGATTGAGGGACAGGGGCAATCAGCCCCAGCATTTT	CASRLRDRGNQPQHF
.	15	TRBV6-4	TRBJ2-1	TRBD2	TGTGCCAGCAGTGACGTGGGGAGGGCCGGCGATGAGCAGTTCTTC	CASSDVGRAGDEQFF
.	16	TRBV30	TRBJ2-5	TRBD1	TGTGCCTGGAGGGGGCTACCGGGACAGGGGCTGGAGACCCAGTACTTC	CAWRGLPGQGLETQYF
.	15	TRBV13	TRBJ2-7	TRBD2	TGTGCCAGCAGCAACACTAGCGGGAGTTCCTACGAGCAGTACTTC	CASSNTSGSSYEQYF
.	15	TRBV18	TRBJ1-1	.	TGTGCCAGCTCACGGATGGTCAGGGTGGGAACTGAAGCTTTCTTT	CASSRMVRVGTEAFF
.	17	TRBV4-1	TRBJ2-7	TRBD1	TGCGCCAGCAGCCAAGAAGCCGGGACAGGTATGTCCTACGAGCAGTACTTC	CASSQEAGTGMSYEQYF
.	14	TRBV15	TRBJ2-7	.	TGTGCCACCAGGACCGGGACATCCCTCTCCGAGCAGTACTTC	CATRTGTSLSEQYF
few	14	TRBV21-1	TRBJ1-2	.	TGTGCCAGCAGCCTGAGGGACAGGGATTATGGCTACACCTTC	CASSLRDRDYGYTF
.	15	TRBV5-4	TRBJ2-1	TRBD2	TGTGCCAGCAGCTTCGGCGGGAGGGGAAACAATGAGCAGTTCTTC	CASSFGGRGNNEQFF
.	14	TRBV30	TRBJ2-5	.	TGTGCCTGGAGTGTGGGGGGACCCCAAGAGACCCAGTACTTC	CAWSVGGPQETQYF
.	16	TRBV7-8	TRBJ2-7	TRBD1	TGTGCCAGCAGCTCTAGGACAGGGGGCTTCCTCTACGAGCAGTACTTC	CASSSRTGGFLYEQYF
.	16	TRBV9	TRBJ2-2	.	TGTGCCAGCAGCGCCCAGGGGCCCCGCAACACCGGGGAGCTGTTTTTT	CASSAQGPRNTGELFF
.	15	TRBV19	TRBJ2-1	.	TGTGCCAGTAGTATAGCTCGGAGCTCCTACAATGAGCAGTTCTTC	CASSIARSSYNEQFF
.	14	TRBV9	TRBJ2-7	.	TGTGCCAGCAGCGTGGGGACTCCTTCCTACGAGCAGTACTTC	CASSVGTPSYEQYF
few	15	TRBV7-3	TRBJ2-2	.	TGTGCCAGCAGCTCCGGACTGGGAGACACCGGGGAGCTGTTTTTT	CASSSGLGDTGELFF
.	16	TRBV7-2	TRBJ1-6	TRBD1	TGTGCCAGCACCCGCACCGGGACAGGGGGTCATTCACCCCTCCACTTT	CASTRTGTGGHSPLHF